A selection of T cell receptor beta chains follows, all from one sample in a study of tumor-infiltrating lymphocytes in primary liver carcinoma. MiXCR, applied by TCRdb to the multiplex PCR reads, yields one record per CDR3 protein. The table includes about 190,000 distinct CDR3 sequences, over 80% detected once. Sequences were obtained from tumor tissue from primary liver carcinoma. The receptors come from a middle-aged man with primary liver carcinoma and hepatitis B virus infection. Both conserved end residues are part of each CDR3. The size entry is marked missing in some rows and otherwise reads once, few, many or a size class.

j_call clone_size v_call cdr3_aa
TRBJ2-7 NA TRBV11-2 CASSLCGRVHQYF
TRBJ2-1 NA TRBV12-3/TRBV12-4 CASSFVVTSYNEQFF
TRBJ2-2 NA TRBV29-1 CSVVVGIVNTGKLFF
TRBJ2-3 NA TRBV29-1 CSTRPRDSSTDTQYF
TRBJ2-7 NA TRBV13 CASSLGSSDQYF
TRBJ1-1 NA TRBV28 CASRLSRATIEAFF
TRBJ2-2 NA TRBV12-3/TRBV12-4 CASSLGRGPTGGLFF
TRBJ2-1 NA TRBV11-2 CASSLVLAGEQVF
TRBJ2-7 NA TRBV12-3/TRBV12-4 CASSFEHAYEQYF
TRBJ1-5 NA TRBV6-6 CASSLSPTGEQPQHF
TRBJ2-7 NA TRBV29-1 CSAAAGGGYEHYF
TRBJ2-7 few TRBV29-1 CSVMTSGTGTPYEHYF
TRBJ1-1 many TRBV12-3/TRBV12-4 CASSPVAGGNTEAFF
TRBJ2-5 NA TRBV6-2/TRBV6-3 CASSSGDTQYF
TRBJ1-6 NA TRBV6-6 CASSLGTGGNSSLHF
TRBJ2-1 NA TRBV25-1 CARSDTTSGGYNEQFF
TRBJ1-1 NA TRBV7-9 CASNLGVETEALF
TRBJ2-2 NA TRBV6-1 CATGWHTKNTGELFF
TRBJ1-4 NA TRBV6-1 CVSSEAGIATNERLFF
TRBJ2-7 NA TRBV6-5 CAIRGTGEYEQYF
TRBJ2-7 NA TRBV6-2/TRBV6-3 CTSRLTGGTYEQYF
TRBJ2-3 NA TRBV5-1 CASSLGHNTDTQCF
TRBJ2-3 NA TRBV5-4 CANSETRSDTQYF
TRBJ2-7 NA TRBV14 CASSQDQERKQYF
TRBJ2-3 NA TRBV2 CASRDDHGDTQYF
TRBJ2-4 few TRBV11-2 CASTTSAVAKNIKYF
TRBJ1-2 NA TRBV11-2 CSSIFDRAGGYTF
TRBJ2-1 NA TRBV5-4 CASNADSGAYNEKFF